This is a list of T cell receptor beta chains from one sample in a study of OX40 agonist ivuxolimab in advanced cancers. The protocol was immunoSEQ multiplex PCR, while the TCRdb copy is restricted to in-frame clones and leaves out a portion. The sample has approximately 61,000 clones, approximately 89% seen once; the top ten hold around a sixth. The sequences come from CD4+ or CD8+ T cells sorted from blood, collected in a trial of the OX40 agonist ivuxolimab. The receptors stem from an adult with an advanced solid tumor such as melanoma, head and neck, liver or kidney cancer. The CDR3 runs from the conserved cysteine through the conserved F or W. The order of the fields is clone size, V gene, D gene, J gene, CDR3 protein, CDR3 DNA. D genes are given only for firm matches. Not all rows give a size; the values are once, few, many and, for expanded clones, a class.

clone_size: NA; v_call: TRBV11-2; d_call: NA; j_call: TRBJ2-2; cdr3_aa: CASSLVGPGELFF; cdr3_nt: TGTGCCAGCAGCTTAGTAGGGCCCGGGGAGCTGTTTTTT
clone_size: NA; v_call: TRBV29-1; d_call: TRBD1; j_call: TRBJ2-5; cdr3_aa: CSVEDLRSGGKETQYF; cdr3_nt: TGCAGCGTTGAAGATCTTCGTTCAGGGGGAAAAGAGACCCAGTACTTC
clone_size: NA; v_call: TRBV13; d_call: TRBD1; j_call: TRBJ2-1; cdr3_aa: CASSSGQGGEQFF; cdr3_nt: TGTGCCAGCAGCTCCGGACAGGGAGGTGAGCAGTTCTTC
clone_size: NA; v_call: TRBV29-1; d_call: NA; j_call: TRBJ1-2; cdr3_aa: CSVEGRAHGYTF; cdr3_nt: TGCAGCGTTGAGGGCAGGGCGCATGGCTACACCTTC
clone_size: NA; v_call: TRBV28; d_call: NA; j_call: TRBJ2-3; cdr3_aa: CASSSPDTQYF; cdr3_nt: TGTGCCAGCAGTTCCCCGGATACGCAGTATTTT
clone_size: NA; v_call: TRBV28; d_call: NA; j_call: TRBJ2-1; cdr3_aa: CASSQGRDEQFF; cdr3_nt: TGTGCCAGCAGCCAGGGGCGCGATGAGCAGTTCTTC
clone_size: NA; v_call: TRBV28; d_call: NA; j_call: TRBJ1-1; cdr3_aa: CASSEPKDEAFF; cdr3_nt: TGTGCCAGCAGTGAACCAAAGGATGAAGCTTTCTTT
clone_size: NA; v_call: TRBV5-1; d_call: NA; j_call: TRBJ1-1; cdr3_aa: CASSETGYTEAFF; cdr3_nt: TGCGCCAGCAGCGAAACAGGATACACTGAAGCTTTCTTT
clone_size: NA; v_call: TRBV7-6; d_call: NA; j_call: TRBJ2-1; cdr3_aa: CASSLAQGSNEQFF; cdr3_nt: TGTGCCAGCAGCTTAGCGCAGGGTAGCAATGAGCAGTTCTTC
clone_size: NA; v_call: TRBV27; d_call: NA; j_call: TRBJ2-5; cdr3_aa: CASSTQHLIETQYF; cdr3_nt: TGTGCCAGCAGCACACAGCACCTAATCGAGACCCAGTACTTC
clone_size: NA; v_call: TRBV5-1; d_call: TRBD2; j_call: TRBJ2-2; cdr3_aa: CASSRGLAGLTGELFF; cdr3_nt: TGCGCCAGCAGCCGGGGGCTAGCGGGGCTCACCGGGGAGCTGTTTTTT
clone_size: NA; v_call: TRBV30; d_call: TRBD1; j_call: TRBJ2-2; cdr3_aa: CAWSNRGDTGELFF; cdr3_nt: TGTGCCTGGAGTAACAGGGGTGACACCGGGGAGCTGTTTTTT
clone_size: NA; v_call: TRBV27; d_call: NA; j_call: TRBJ2-2; cdr3_aa: CASSSASRGTGELFF; cdr3_nt: TGTGCCAGCAGTTCCGCTAGTCGGGGGACCGGGGAGCTGTTTTTT
clone_size: NA; v_call: TRBV27; d_call: NA; j_call: TRBJ2-7; cdr3_aa: CASSPSDYFGEQYF; cdr3_nt: TGTGCCAGCAGTCCCTCTGACTATTTTGGCGAGCAGTACTTC
clone_size: NA; v_call: TRBV6-1; d_call: NA; j_call: TRBJ1-1; cdr3_aa: CASRQGGNTEAFF; cdr3_nt: TGTGCCAGCAGACAGGGCGGAAACACTGAAGCTTTCTTT
clone_size: NA; v_call: TRBV27; d_call: NA; j_call: TRBJ2-7; cdr3_aa: CASSLNSDEQYF; cdr3_nt: TGTGCCAGCAGTTTAAATTCAGACGAGCAGTACTTC
clone_size: NA; v_call: TRBV10-2; d_call: NA; j_call: TRBJ2-7; cdr3_aa: CASSSTYEQYF; cdr3_nt: TGCGCCAGCAGTTCCACCTACGAGCAGTACTTC
clone_size: NA; v_call: TRBV6-6; d_call: NA; j_call: TRBJ1-5; cdr3_aa: CASGGNLPQHF; cdr3_nt: TGTGCCAGCGGAGGGAATCTTCCCCAGCATTTT
clone_size: NA; v_call: TRBV19; d_call: NA; j_call: TRBJ2-4; cdr3_aa: CASSMSGQGPYIQYF; cdr3_nt: TGTGCCAGTAGTATGAGCGGGCAGGGCCCCTACATTCAGTACTTC
clone_size: NA; v_call: TRBV6-4; d_call: TRBD2; j_call: TRBJ2-1; cdr3_aa: CASSHVGLAGGVNNEQFF; cdr3_nt: TGTGCCAGCAGCCACGTCGGACTAGCGGGGGGTGTTAACAATGAGCAGTTCTTC
clone_size: NA; v_call: TRBV7-6; d_call: TRBD1; j_call: TRBJ2-2; cdr3_aa: CASSGTGLDGELFF; cdr3_nt: TGTGCCAGCAGCGGGACAGGGCTTGACGGGGAGCTGTTTTTT
clone_size: NA; v_call: TRBV5-6; d_call: NA; j_call: TRBJ1-5; cdr3_aa: CASSLAQGFGVSNQPQHF; cdr3_nt: TGTGCCAGCAGCTTGGCGCAGGGGTTCGGTGTTAGCAATCAGCCCCAGCATTTT
clone_size: few; v_call: TRBV7-8; d_call: TRBD1; j_call: TRBJ1-2; cdr3_aa: CASSLWTGGTLYGYTF; cdr3_nt: TGTGCCAGCAGCCTTTGGACAGGGGGCACACTCTATGGCTACACCTTC
clone_size: NA; v_call: TRBV7-2; d_call: TRBD1; j_call: TRBJ2-5; cdr3_aa: CASSPGTVKETQYF; cdr3_nt: TGTGCCAGCAGCCCCGGGACAGTAAAAGAGACCCAGTACTTC
clone_size: NA; v_call: TRBV4-2; d_call: NA; j_call: TRBJ1-1; cdr3_aa: CASSPSFEGGAFF; cdr3_nt: TGTGCCAGCAGCCCATCTTTTGAGGGGGGGGCTTTCTTT
clone_size: NA; v_call: TRBV2; d_call: NA; j_call: TRBJ1-1; cdr3_aa: CASSEWAGSSNTEAFF; cdr3_nt: TGTGCCAGCAGTGAATGGGCAGGGTCTTCGAACACTGAAGCTTTCTTT
clone_size: NA; v_call: TRBV11-2; d_call: NA; j_call: TRBJ2-7; cdr3_aa: CASSSRALYEQYF; cdr3_nt: TGTGCCAGCAGCTCCCGGGCCCTTTACGAGCAGTACTTC
clone_size: NA; v_call: TRBV7-9; d_call: NA; j_call: TRBJ2-2; cdr3_aa: CASSIVGAGELFF; cdr3_nt: TGTGCCAGCAGCATAGTGGGGGCCGGGGAGCTGTTTTTT
clone_size: NA; v_call: TRBV12-5; d_call: TRBD1; j_call: TRBJ1-4; cdr3_aa: CASGLTGVNEKLFF; cdr3_nt: TGTGCTAGTGGTTTGACAGGGGTTAATGAAAAACTGTTTTTT
clone_size: NA; v_call: TRBV7-2; d_call: TRBD2; j_call: TRBJ2-1; cdr3_aa: CASSLGLAASYNEQFF; cdr3_nt: TGTGCCAGCAGCTTAGGACTAGCCGCCTCCTACAATGAGCAGTTCTTC
clone_size: NA; v_call: TRBV19; d_call: NA; j_call: TRBJ2-1; cdr3_aa: CACTRGPYNEQFF; cdr3_nt: TGTGCCTGTACTAGAGGCCCCTACAATGAGCAGTTCTTC
clone_size: NA; v_call: TRBV2; d_call: NA; j_call: TRBJ1-1; cdr3_aa: CASMLVQAVTEAFF; cdr3_nt: TGTGCCAGCATGTTAGTCCAGGCCGTCACTGAAGCTTTCTTT
clone_size: NA; v_call: TRBV13; d_call: NA; j_call: TRBJ1-1; cdr3_aa: CASGRGMNTEAFF; cdr3_nt: TGTGCCAGCGGCAGGGGCATGAACACTGAAGCTTTCTTT
clone_size: NA; v_call: TRBV7-9; d_call: NA; j_call: TRBJ2-3; cdr3_aa: CASTPPGVNTDTQYF; cdr3_nt: TGTGCCAGCACCCCCCCGGGAGTAAACACAGATACGCAGTATTTT
clone_size: NA; v_call: TRBV2; d_call: NA; j_call: TRBJ1-3; cdr3_aa: CASSEGQGTGNTIYF; cdr3_nt: TGTGCCAGCAGTGAGGGGCAGGGGACAGGAAACACCATATATTTT
clone_size: NA; v_call: TRBV4-1; d_call: NA; j_call: TRBJ1-1; cdr3_aa: CASSHTTGNTEAFF; cdr3_nt: TGCGCCAGCAGCCATACTACAGGGAATACTGAAGCTTTCTTT
clone_size: once; v_call: TRBV6-1; d_call: NA; j_call: TRBJ1-6; cdr3_aa: CAASGGGYNSPLHF; cdr3_nt: TGTGCCGCCAGCGGGGGGGGCTATAATTCACCCCTCCACTTT
clone_size: NA; v_call: TRBV19; d_call: TRBD1; j_call: TRBJ2-1; cdr3_aa: CASRSGTGVVNEQFF; cdr3_nt: TGTGCCAGTAGGTCCGGGACAGGGGTAGTAAATGAGCAGTTCTTC
clone_size: once; v_call: TRBV19; d_call: TRBD1; j_call: TRBJ1-1; cdr3_aa: CASSPGGGWPNTEAFF; cdr3_nt: TGTGCCAGTAGTCCAGGGGGAGGGTGGCCGAACACTGAAGCTTTCTTT
clone_size: NA; v_call: TRBV9; d_call: TRBD1; j_call: TRBJ2-2; cdr3_aa: CASSVNRGTNTGELFF; cdr3_nt: TGTGCCAGCAGCGTGAACAGGGGCACGAACACCGGGGAGCTGTTTTTT
clone_size: NA; v_call: TRBV5-1; d_call: NA; j_call: TRBJ1-2; cdr3_aa: CASSTENYGYTF; cdr3_nt: TGCGCCAGCAGCACGGAAAACTATGGCTACACCTTC
clone_size: NA; v_call: TRBV27; d_call: NA; j_call: TRBJ2-7; cdr3_aa: CASSLALSYEQYF; cdr3_nt: TGTGCCAGCAGTTTAGCCCTTTCCTACGAGCAGTACTTC
clone_size: NA; v_call: TRBV29-1; d_call: NA; j_call: TRBJ2-1; cdr3_aa: CSVDREDRNEQFF; cdr3_nt: TGCAGCGTTGACAGGGAGGATAGGAATGAGCAGTTCTTC
clone_size: once; v_call: TRBV6-1; d_call: NA; j_call: TRBJ2-2; cdr3_aa: CASSEVSGQLSGELFF; cdr3_nt: TGTGCCAGCAGTGAAGTGTCAGGGCAATTGTCCGGGGAGCTGTTTTTT
clone_size: few; v_call: TRBV4-1; d_call: NA; j_call: TRBJ1-5; cdr3_aa: CASSQDGAGNQPQHF; cdr3_nt: TGCGCCAGCAGCCAAGATGGGGCTGGCAATCAGCCCCAGCATTTT
clone_size: NA; v_call: TRBV5-4; d_call: NA; j_call: TRBJ2-1; cdr3_aa: CASSLGGDEQFF; cdr3_nt: TGTGCCAGCAGCTTGGGCGGCGATGAGCAGTTCTTC
clone_size: NA; v_call: TRBV18; d_call: NA; j_call: TRBJ2-7; cdr3_aa: CASSPLTEYEQYF; cdr3_nt: TGTGCCAGCTCACCCTTAACAGAATACGAGCAGTACTTC